This TCR beta chain came from a study of patients with pleural tuberculosis. This clonotype was counted many times. The germline gives CDR1 WSHSY, CDR2 SAAADI. The CDR3 totals 16 residues. V trimming: 3 bases; J trimming: 2 bases; junction bases outside the gene matches: 9. TCRdb itself ran the reads through MiXCR, one entry per CDR3 protein. The table records 45,000 to 55,000 distinct CDR3 sequences, about 6.8% of them present only once. The origin of this receptor is a human donor with pleural tuberculosis. The rearrangement uses TRBV10-2 and TRBJ1-2; 7 bases align to TRBD1. The CDR3 DNA follows: TGCGCCAGCAGTGACTCATATAGACAGGGCAACTATGGCTACACCTTC. As protein: CASSDSYRQGNYGYTF.